The 6 T cell receptor beta chains given below trace back to one sample, sequenced in a study of cytomegalovirus exposure and HLA in healthy donors listed by TCRdb under 2017. The library was generated by the immunoSEQ multiplex PCR assay. A mixture of 60 forward primers for TCR Vbeta segments and 13 reverse primers for TCR Jbeta segments was used in the multiplex PCR. TCRdb retrieved this table from immuneACCESS and kept in-frame rearrangements only. Not all clones are present; in checked studies, unresolved V genes account for under half, and no reason is known for the remainder. This sample is represented by about 99,000 clones; 79% of them were singletons. Clones ranked in the top ten supply 3% to 4% of the sample. The material sequenced was PBMCs. These receptors were collected from a male donor in good health and CMV-seropositive.

The V and J genes are TRBV19 and TRBJ2-7; 7 bases agree with TRBD2. This CDR3 is 14 amino acids long. The V and J ends lost 7 bases and 0 bases, in that order; junction bases with no gene match: 6. Germline values: CDR1 LNHDA, CDR2 SQIVND (reference sequence). The CDR3 protein is CASTPSGDSYEQYF. CDR3 bases: TGTGCCAGTACCCCGAGCGGGGACTCCTACGAGCAGTACTTC.

The V and J genes are TRBV12-5 and TRBJ1-1, with D maybe TRBD1 (5 bases). Germline V lookup: CDR1 LGHNT, CDR2 FRNRAP. This CDR3 has 14 residues. V lost 0 bases, J lost 2 bases, and 7 bases lay in between. The CDR3 DNA sequence: TGTGCTAGTGGTTTGGTTAGGACAAACACTGAAGCTTTCTTT. This encodes CASGLVRTNTEAFF.

The rearrangement joins TRBV5-1 to TRBJ2-5; weak D call: TRBD2 (6 bases). Germline V gives CDR1 SGHRS, CDR2 YFSETQ. The CDR3 loop spans 13 amino acids. Trimming shortened V by 7 bases and J by 2 bases, and 12 bases separated the two germline ends. The chain's CDR3 is CASGGTAQETQYF. The CDR3 DNA reads TGCGCCAGCGGAGGGACTGCTCAAGAGACCCAGTACTTC.

This clone has more than one count but fewer than ten. The rearrangement joins TRBV14 to TRBJ1-1, with D maybe TRBD1 (6 bases). Trimming took 0 bases from V and 3 from J, leaving 8 bases between them. The germline CDR1 and CDR2 sequences are SGHDN and FVKESK. The CDR3 has 14 amino acids. CDR3 sequence (DNA): TGTGCCAGCAGCCAAGATCAGGGGTACACTGAAGCTTTCTTT. Translated: CASSQDQGYTEAFF.

The CDR3 is CASSRLSGGAYGYTF. In DNA form, the CDR3 reads TGCGCCAGCAGCCGTCTCAGTGGGGGCGCCTATGGCTACACCTTC. V is TRBV4-1 and J is TRBJ1-2; TRBD1 might be the D (6 bases). The V gene lost 4 bases and the J gene lost 4 bases, with 16 bases spanning the gap. Germline V gene sequence: CDR1 MGHRA, CDR2 YSYEKL. The CDR3 consists of 15 residues.

V and J are TRBV2 and TRBJ2-7, with 9 bases fitting TRBD1. From germline, CDR1 is SNHLY and CDR2 FYNNEI. Losses at the gene ends were 5 bases for V and 0 bases for J; bases not matched to a gene: 2. The CDR3 is 14 amino acids. The CDR3 spells CASSSDRGSYEQYF. CDR3 DNA sequence: TGTGCCAGCAGTTCGGACAGGGGCTCCTACGAGCAGTACTTC. The full variable domain, completed using reference TRBV2 and TRBJ2-7, is EPEVTQTPSHQVTQMGQEVILRCVPISNHLYFYWYRQILGQKVEFLVSFYNNEISEKSEIFDDQFSVERPDGSNFTLKIRSTKLEDSAMYFCASSSDRGSYEQYFGPGTRLTVT.